This is a list of T cell receptor beta chains from one sample in a study of T cells after yellow fever vaccination. TCRdb used MiXCR to reprocess the 5' RACE reads, holding one entry per CDR3 protein. The sample lists some 320,000 distinct CDR3 sequences, roughly 4.3% occurring once. Sequences were derived from PBMCs, sampled 5 days after the yellow fever booster vaccination. The receptors derive from a young man who received the YFV17D yellow fever vaccine. Both conserved end residues are part of each CDR3. Fields, in order: V gene, J gene, CDR3 protein.

V: TRBV10-2; J: TRBJ2-2; CDR3: CASSERTGELFF
V: TRBV10-3; J: TRBJ1-3; CDR3: CATQTWTGLSGNTIYF
V: TRBV7-2; J: TRBJ1-2; CDR3: CASSVQVDYGYTF
V: TRBV3-1; J: TRBJ2-4; CDR3: CASSQSGGQNIQYF
V: TRBV10-3; J: TRBJ2-5; CDR3: CATSGQAQETQYF
V: TRBV15; J: TRBJ2-1; CDR3: CATSRTVAYNEQFF
V: TRBV7-2; J: TRBJ2-5; CDR3: CASSLGGVRETQYF
V: TRBV7-2; J: TRBJ2-2; CDR3: CASSSMAGGLAGELFF
V: TRBV5-1; J: TRBJ1-1; CDR3: CASSPDTGTGGLEAFF
V: TRBV6-1; J: TRBJ1-5; CDR3: CASSDGEGGNQPQHF
V: TRBV6-5; J: TRBJ1-2; CDR3: CASSWTGEAKGYTF
V: TRBV15; J: TRBJ2-2; CDR3: CATSRDLEAGELFF
V: TRBV7-3; J: TRBJ2-5; CDR3: CASSLIGLDGETQYF
V: TRBV12-3/TRBV12-4; J: TRBJ1-1; CDR3: CASSLLGPNTEAFF
V: TRBV5-1; J: TRBJ1-1; CDR3: CASSLEGQEQNTEAFF
V: TRBV7-2; J: TRBJ1-5; CDR3: CASSLGRGGGPNQPQHF
V: TRBV5-4; J: TRBJ2-5; CDR3: CASSLASSLFRGGRETQYF
V: TRBV29-1; J: TRBJ1-2; CDR3: CSVGQNYGYTF
V: TRBV12-3/TRBV12-4; J: TRBJ2-3; CDR3: CASGAVTSTDTQYF
V: TRBV6-5; J: TRBJ1-3; CDR3: CASSLSAGRVAPDTIYF
V: TRBV7-3; J: TRBJ2-5; CDR3: CASATGSSETQYF
V: TRBV5-1; J: TRBJ1-1; CDR3: CASRAGVLMNTEAFF
V: TRBV19; J: TRBJ2-3; CDR3: CASSIDRRFWDRDNADTQYF
V: TRBV2; J: TRBJ2-3; CDR3: CASLDLSTDTQYF
V: TRBV5-4; J: TRBJ2-3; CDR3: CASSFGLADTDTQYF
V: TRBV25-1; J: TRBJ2-3; CDR3: CASSELGGDTQYF
V: TRBV12-3/TRBV12-4; J: TRBJ1-2; CDR3: CASHPRGNYGYTF
V: TRBV20-1; J: TRBJ2-3; CDR3: CSAIAGRADTQYF
V: TRBV30; J: TRBJ1-1; CDR3: CACTRGGTEAFF
V: TRBV13; J: TRBJ2-7; CDR3: CASSEPGGATPYEQYF
V: TRBV7-2; J: TRBJ2-5; CDR3: CASSSGGLTQYF
V: TRBV4-1; J: TRBJ1-3; CDR3: CASSPTGTGGNTIYF
V: TRBV7-9; J: TRBJ2-1; CDR3: CASRLMGNEQFF
V: TRBV12-3/TRBV12-4; J: TRBJ2-2; CDR3: CASSENDGRELFF
V: TRBV3-1; J: TRBJ1-1; CDR3: CASSRYEGQGVTEAFF
V: TRBV5-1; J: TRBJ1-1; CDR3: CASSPRQNWATEAFF
V: TRBV6-4; J: TRBJ1-1; CDR3: CASSREVDTEAFF
V: TRBV11-2; J: TRBJ1-2; CDR3: CASSLAGTAAGYTF
V: TRBV4-1; J: TRBJ1-2; CDR3: CASSQEGDIHYGYTF
V: TRBV7-2; J: TRBJ1-2; CDR3: CASSLARSHAYGYTF
V: TRBV5-5; J: TRBJ1-6; CDR3: CASSPGTGSSPLHF
V: TRBV7-8; J: TRBJ2-5; CDR3: CASSPRWVQETQYF
V: TRBV5-1; J: TRBJ2-1; CDR3: CASSLTTGTNEQFF
V: TRBV12-3/TRBV12-4; J: TRBJ1-1; CDR3: CASSLDPPRLNTEAFF